This record looks at one T cell receptor beta chain sequence and its context. The sample belongs to a study of blood T cell repertoires in COVID-19. Study-wide background: From the United States, Italy and Spain came samples of acute and convalescent COVID-19. The analysed material was cDNA or gDNA that came from T cells, B-cell-depleted T cells, or PBMCs.

In the original workflow: Amplification of reference gene primers was used by the study to estimate nucleated cell counts. The assay was immunoSEQ multiplex PCR, and TCRdb's table has in-frame clones only and misses some. V and J calls and clone size follow that table, whereas D and trimming were derived from the DNA. The table shows roughly 410,000 clones, with 70% to 90% occurring only once. This CDR3 comprises 17 residues. From germline, CDR1 is MNHEY and CDR2 SMNVEV (reference sequence). J lost 3 bases, V lost 6 bases, and 14 bases had no gene match. Seattle researchers signed up patients amid active infection and tracked them longitudinally.

This receptor was identified in a woman in her 40s with COVID-19, enrolled during active disease. The V gene is TRBV27, the J gene TRBJ2-1; 7 bases match TRBD1. Sequencing was performed on peripheral blood. For the CDR3, the DNA is TGTGCCAGCAGAAATCCAAGTAGAGGGGGCGTCTACAATGAGCAGTTCTTC. Translated: CASRNPSRGGVYNEQFF.